This T cell receptor (beta chain) was recorded in a study of blood T cells in healthy people across ages. The CDR3 is 14 residues long. Germline-derived CDR1 and CDR2 are SEHNR and FQNEAQ (reference sequence). V was cut by 2 bases and J by 4 bases, with 8 bases left in between. With a J-beta primer mix and a sample-barcoded 5' primer, a second PCR ran roughly 7 to 11 cycles. Via MiXCR, TCRdb re-called the 5' RACE reads, giving one row per CDR3 protein. The sample lists hundreds of thousands of distinct CDR3 sequences, around 24% occurring once. The same specimen was also included in a second study, on T cells of mothers and their children.

The sample was blood. V usage is TRBV7-9 and J usage is TRBJ1-4, with a possible D match to TRBD1 (5 bases). The receptor's source is a boy aged 5-17 years in good health. CDR3 nucleotides: TGTGCCAGCAGCTTACCAGGGAGTAATGAAAAACTGTTTTTT. It codes for CASSLPGSNEKLFF.